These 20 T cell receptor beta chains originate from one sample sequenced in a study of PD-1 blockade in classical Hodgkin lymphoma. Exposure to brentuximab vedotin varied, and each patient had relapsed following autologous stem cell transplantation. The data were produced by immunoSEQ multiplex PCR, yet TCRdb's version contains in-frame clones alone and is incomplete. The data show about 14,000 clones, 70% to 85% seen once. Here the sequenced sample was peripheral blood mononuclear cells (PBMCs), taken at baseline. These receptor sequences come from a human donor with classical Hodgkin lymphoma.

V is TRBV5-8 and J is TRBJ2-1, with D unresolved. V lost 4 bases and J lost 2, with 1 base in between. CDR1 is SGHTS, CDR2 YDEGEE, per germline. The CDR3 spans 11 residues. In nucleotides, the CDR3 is TGTGCCAGCAGCCCCTACAATGAGCAGTTCTTC. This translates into CASSPYNEQFF. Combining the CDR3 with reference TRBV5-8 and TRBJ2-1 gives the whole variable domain EAGVTQSPTHLIKTRGQQATLRCSPISGHTSVYWYQQALGLGLQFLLWYDEGEERNRGNFPPRFSGRQFPNYSSELNVNALELEDSALYLCASSPYNEQFFGPGTRLTVL.

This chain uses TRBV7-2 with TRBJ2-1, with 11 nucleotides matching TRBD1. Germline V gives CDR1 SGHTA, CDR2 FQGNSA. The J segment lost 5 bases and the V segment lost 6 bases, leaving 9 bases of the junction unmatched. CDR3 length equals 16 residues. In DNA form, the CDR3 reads TGTGCCAGCAGAAGAGGGTTGGGACAGGGGGACAATGAGCAGTTCTTC. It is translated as CASRRGLGQGDNEQFF.

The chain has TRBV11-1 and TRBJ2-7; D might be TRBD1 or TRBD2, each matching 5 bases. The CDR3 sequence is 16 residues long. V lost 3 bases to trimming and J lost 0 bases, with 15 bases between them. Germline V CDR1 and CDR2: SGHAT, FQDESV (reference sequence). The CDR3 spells CASSFLTGPSSYEQYF. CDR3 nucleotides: TGTGCCAGCAGCTTTCTAACGGGACCGAGCTCCTACGAGCAGTACTTC.

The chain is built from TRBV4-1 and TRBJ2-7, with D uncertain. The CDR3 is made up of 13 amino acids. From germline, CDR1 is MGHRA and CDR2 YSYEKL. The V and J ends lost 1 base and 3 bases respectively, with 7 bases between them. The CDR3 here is CASSQGVGYEQYF. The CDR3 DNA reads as TGCGCCAGCAGCCAAGGGGTGGGCTACGAGCAGTACTTC.

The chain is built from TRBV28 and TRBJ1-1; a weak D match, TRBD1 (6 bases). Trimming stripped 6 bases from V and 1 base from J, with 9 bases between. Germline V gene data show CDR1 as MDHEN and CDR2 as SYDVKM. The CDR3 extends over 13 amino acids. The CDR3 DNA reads TGTGCCAGCAGCCTAGGGGGGAACACTGAAGCTTTCTTT. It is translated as CASSLGGNTEAFF.

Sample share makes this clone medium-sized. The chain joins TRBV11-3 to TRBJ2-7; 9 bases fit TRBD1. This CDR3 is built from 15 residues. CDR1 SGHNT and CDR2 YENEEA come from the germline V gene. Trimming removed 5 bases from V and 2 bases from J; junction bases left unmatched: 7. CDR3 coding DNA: TGTGCCAGCAGCGTTGGGACAGGGTCTCCCTACGAGCAGTACTTC. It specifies CASSVGTGSPYEQYF.

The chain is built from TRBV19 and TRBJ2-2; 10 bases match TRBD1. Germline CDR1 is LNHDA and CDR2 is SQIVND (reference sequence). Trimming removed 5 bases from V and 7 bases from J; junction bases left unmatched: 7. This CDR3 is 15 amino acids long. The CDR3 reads CASSPQTGGVGELFF. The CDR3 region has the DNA TGTGCCAGTAGTCCCCAGACAGGGGGCGTCGGGGAGCTGTTTTTT.

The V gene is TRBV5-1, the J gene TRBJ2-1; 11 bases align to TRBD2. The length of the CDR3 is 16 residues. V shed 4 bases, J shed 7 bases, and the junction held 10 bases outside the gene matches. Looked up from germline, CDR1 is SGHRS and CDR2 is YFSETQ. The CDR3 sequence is CASSPNSGGAGNEQFF. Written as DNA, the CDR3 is TGCGCCAGCAGCCCGAATAGCGGGGGGGCCGGAAATGAGCAGTTCTTC.

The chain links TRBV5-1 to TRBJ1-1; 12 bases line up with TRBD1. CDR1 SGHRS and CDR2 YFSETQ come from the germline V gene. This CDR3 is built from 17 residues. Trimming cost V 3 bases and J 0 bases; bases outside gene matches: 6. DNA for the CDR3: TGCGCCAGCAGCTCGCCGGGACAGGGGGCGTTGAACACTGAAGCTTTCTTT. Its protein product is CASSSPGQGALNTEAFF.

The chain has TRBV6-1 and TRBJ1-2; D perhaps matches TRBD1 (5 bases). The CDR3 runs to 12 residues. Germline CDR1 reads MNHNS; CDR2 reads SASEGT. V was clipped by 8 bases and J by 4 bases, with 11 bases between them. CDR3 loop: CASRDGIYGYTF. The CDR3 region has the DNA TGTGCCAGCCGGGACGGCATCTATGGCTACACCTTC.

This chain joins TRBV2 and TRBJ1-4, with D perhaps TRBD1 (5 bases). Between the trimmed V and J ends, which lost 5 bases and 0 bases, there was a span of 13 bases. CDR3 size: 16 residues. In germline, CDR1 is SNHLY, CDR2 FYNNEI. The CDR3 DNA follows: TGTGCCAGCAGTAAAAGGGGCGCCGCAACTAATGAAAAACTGTTTTTT. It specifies CASSKRGAATNEKLFF.

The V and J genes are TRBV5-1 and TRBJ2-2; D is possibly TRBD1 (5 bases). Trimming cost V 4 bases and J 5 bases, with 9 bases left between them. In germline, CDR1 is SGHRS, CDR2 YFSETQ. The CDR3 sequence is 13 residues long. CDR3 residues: CASSLQGTGELFF. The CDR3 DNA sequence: TGCGCCAGCAGCCTGCAGGGAACCGGGGAGCTGTTTTTT.

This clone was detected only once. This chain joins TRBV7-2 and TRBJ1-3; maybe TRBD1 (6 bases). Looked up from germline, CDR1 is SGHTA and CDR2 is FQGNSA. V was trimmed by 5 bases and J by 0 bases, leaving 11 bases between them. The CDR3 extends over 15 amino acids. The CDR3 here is CASSPQTGSGNTIYF. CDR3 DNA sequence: TGTGCCAGCAGCCCCCAGACAGGCTCTGGAAACACCATATATTTT.

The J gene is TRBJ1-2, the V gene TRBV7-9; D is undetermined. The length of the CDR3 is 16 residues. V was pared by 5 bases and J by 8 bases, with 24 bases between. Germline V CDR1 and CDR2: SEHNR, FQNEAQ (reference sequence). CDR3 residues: CASSRPEGDALGGYTF. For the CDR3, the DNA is TGTGCCAGCAGCCGGCCGGAGGGAGATGCCCTTGGAGGCTACACCTTC.

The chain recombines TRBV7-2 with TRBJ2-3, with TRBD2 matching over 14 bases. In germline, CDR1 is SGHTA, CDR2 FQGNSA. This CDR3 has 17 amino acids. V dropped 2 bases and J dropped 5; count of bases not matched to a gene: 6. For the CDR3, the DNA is TGTGCCAGCAGCTTACCGACTAGCGGGGGGGCTGAAGATACGCAGTATTTT. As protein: CASSLPTSGGAEDTQYF.

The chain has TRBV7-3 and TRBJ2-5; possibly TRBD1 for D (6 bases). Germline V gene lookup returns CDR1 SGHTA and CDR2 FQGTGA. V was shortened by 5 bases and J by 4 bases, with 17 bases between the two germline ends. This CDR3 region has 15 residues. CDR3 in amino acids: CASSPLLGAGETQYF. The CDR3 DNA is TGTGCCAGCAGCCCCTTACTGGGGGCTGGAGAGACCCAGTACTTC.

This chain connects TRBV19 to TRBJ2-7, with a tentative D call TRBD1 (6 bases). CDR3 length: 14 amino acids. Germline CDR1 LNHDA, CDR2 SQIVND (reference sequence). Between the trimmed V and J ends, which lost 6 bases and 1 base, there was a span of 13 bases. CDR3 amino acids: CASSPGQFSYEQYF. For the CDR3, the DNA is TGTGCCAGTAGCCCTGGACAGTTTTCCTACGAGCAGTACTTC.

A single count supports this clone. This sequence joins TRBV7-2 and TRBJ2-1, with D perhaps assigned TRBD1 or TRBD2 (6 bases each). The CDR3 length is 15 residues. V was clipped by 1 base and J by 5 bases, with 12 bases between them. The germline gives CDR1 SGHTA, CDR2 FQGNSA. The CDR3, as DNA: TGTGCCAGCAGCTTAGGGGGGGCGCACGACAATGAGCAGTTCTTC. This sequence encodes CASSLGGAHDNEQFF.

In nucleotides, the CDR3 is TGTGCCAGCAGCCAGGGAACAGCTTCACCCCTCCACTTT. Its translation: CASSQGTASPLHF. V gene TRBV7-3 combines with J gene TRBJ1-6, with D maybe TRBD1 (5 bases). The V end lost 5 bases, the J end lost 9 bases, and 11 bases lay between the germline ends. The germline V gene encodes CDR1 SGHTA and CDR2 FQGTGA. CDR3 length equals 13 residues.

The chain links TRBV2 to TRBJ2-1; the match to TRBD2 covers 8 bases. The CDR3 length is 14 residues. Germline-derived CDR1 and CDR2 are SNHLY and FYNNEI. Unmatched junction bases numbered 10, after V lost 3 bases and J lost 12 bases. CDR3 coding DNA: TGTGCCAGCAGTGAGTTCGGGGGGGTGGCTGCGCAGTTCTTC. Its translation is CASSEFGGVAAQFF. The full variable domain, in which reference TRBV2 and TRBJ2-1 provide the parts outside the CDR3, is EPEVTQTPSHQVTQMGQEVILRCVPISNHLYFYWYRQILGQKVEFLVSFYNNEISEKSEIFDDQFSVERPDGSNFTLKIRSTKLEDSAMYFCASSEFGGVAAQFFGPGTRLTVL.